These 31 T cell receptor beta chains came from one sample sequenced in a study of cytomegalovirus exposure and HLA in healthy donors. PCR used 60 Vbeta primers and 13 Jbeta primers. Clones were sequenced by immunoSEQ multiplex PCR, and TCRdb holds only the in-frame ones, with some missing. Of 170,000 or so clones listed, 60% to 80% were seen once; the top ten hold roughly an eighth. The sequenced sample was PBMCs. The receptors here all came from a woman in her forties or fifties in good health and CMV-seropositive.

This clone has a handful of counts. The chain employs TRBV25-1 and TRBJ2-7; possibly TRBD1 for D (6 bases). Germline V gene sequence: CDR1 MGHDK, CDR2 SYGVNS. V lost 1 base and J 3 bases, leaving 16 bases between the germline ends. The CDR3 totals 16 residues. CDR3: CASSEFSGRGIYEQYF. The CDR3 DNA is TGTGCCAGCAGTGAATTTAGTGGCAGGGGAATCTACGAGCAGTACTTC.

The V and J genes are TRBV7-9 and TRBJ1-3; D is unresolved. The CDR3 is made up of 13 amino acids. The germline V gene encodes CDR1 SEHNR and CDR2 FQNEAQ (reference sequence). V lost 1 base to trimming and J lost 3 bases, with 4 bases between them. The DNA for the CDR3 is TGTGCCAGCAGCTTAGAACTTGGAAACACCATATATTTT. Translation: CASSLELGNTIYF. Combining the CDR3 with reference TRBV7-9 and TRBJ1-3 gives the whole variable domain DTGVSQNPRHKITKRGQNVTFRCDPISEHNRLYWYRQTLGQGPEFLTYFQNEAQLEKSRLLSDRFSAERPKGSFSTLEIQRTEQGDSAMYLCASSLELGNTIYFGEGSWLTVV.

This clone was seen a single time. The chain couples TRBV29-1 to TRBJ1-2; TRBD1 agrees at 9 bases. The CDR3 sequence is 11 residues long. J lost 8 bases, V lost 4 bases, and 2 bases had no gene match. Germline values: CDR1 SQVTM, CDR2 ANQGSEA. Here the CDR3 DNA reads TGCAGCGTTGGGACAGGGGTAGGCTACACCTTC. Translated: CSVGTGVGYTF. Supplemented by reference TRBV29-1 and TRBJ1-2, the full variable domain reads SAVISQKPSRDICQRGTSLTIQCQVDSQVTMMFWYRQQPGQSLTLIATANQGSEATYESGFVIDKFPISRPNLTFSTLTVSNMSPEDSSIYLCSVGTGVGYTFGSGTRLTVV.

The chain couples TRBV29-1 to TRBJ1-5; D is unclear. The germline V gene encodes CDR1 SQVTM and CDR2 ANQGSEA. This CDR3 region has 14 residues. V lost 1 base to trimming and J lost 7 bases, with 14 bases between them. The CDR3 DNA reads TGCAGCGTTGAAGGTGGGAGCGGCGACCAGCCCCAGCATTTT. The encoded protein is CSVEGGSGDQPQHF.

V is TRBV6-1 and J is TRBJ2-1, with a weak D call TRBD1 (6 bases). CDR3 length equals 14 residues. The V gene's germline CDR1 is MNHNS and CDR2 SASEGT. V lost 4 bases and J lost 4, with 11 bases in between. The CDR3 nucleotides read TGTGCCAGCAGTGCCCCAGGGGAGTACAATGAGCAGTTCTTC. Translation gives CASSAPGEYNEQFF.

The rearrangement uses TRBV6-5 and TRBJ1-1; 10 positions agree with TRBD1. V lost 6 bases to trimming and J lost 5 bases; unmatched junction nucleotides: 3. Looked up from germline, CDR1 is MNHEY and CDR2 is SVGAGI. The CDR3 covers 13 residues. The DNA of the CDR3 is TGTGCCAGCAGGGGACAGGGGAGGACTGAAGCTTTCTTT. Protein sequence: CASRGQGRTEAFF.

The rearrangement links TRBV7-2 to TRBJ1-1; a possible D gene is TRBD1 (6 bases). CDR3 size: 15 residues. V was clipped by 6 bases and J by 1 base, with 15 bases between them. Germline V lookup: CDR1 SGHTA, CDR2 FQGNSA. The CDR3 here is CASSQRGRENTEAFF. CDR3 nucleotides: TGTGCCAGCAGTCAAAGGGGGAGGGAGAACACTGAAGCTTTCTTT.

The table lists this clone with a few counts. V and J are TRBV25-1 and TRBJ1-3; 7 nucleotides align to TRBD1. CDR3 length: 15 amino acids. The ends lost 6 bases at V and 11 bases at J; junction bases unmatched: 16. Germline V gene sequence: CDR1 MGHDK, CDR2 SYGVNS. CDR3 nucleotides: TGTGCCAGCAGCCTAATAGTCGGGACAGCCAACGCCATATATTTT. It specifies CASSLIVGTANAIYF.

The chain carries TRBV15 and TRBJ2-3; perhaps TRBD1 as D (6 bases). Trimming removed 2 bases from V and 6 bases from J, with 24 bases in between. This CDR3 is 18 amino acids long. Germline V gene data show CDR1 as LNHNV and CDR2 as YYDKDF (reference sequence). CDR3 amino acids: CATSRFRPTGSLGDTQYF. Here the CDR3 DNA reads TGTGCCACCAGCAGATTCAGACCCACAGGGTCACTTGGCGATACGCAGTATTTT. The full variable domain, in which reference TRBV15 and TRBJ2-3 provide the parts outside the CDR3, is DAMVIQNPRYQVTQFGKPVTLSCSQTLNHNVMYWYQQKSSQAPKLLFHYYDKDFNNEADTPDNFQSRRPNTSFCFLDIRSPGLGDTAMYLCATSRFRPTGSLGDTQYFGPGTRLTVL.

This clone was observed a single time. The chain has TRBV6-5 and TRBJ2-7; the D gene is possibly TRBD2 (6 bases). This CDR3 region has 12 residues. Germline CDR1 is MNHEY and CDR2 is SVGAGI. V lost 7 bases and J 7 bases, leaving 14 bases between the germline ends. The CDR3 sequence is CASTEGSGEQYF. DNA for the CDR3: TGTGCCAGCACGGAGGGATCTGGGGAGCAGTACTTC.

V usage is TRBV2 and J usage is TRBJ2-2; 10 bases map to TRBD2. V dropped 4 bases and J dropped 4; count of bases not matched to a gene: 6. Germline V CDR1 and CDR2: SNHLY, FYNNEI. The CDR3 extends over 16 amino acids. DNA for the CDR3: TGTGCCAGCAGTGTAAATAGCGGGGGGTCCACCGGGGAGCTGTTTTTT. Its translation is CASSVNSGGSTGELFF.

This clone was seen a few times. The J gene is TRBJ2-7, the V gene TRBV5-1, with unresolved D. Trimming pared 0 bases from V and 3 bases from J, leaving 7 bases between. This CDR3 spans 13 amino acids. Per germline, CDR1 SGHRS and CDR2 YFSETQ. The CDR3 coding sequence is TGCGCCAGCAGCTTGGACACTAACTACGAGCAGTACTTC. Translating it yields CASSLDTNYEQYF.

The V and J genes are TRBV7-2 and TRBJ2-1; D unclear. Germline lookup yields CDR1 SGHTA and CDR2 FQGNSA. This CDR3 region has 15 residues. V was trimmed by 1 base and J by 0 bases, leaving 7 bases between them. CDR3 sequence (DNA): TGTGCCAGCAGCTTAGACGCCAGCTCCTACAATGAGCAGTTCTTC. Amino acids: CASSLDASSYNEQFF.

The CDR3 is CASILMGLTSGETQYF. As DNA, the CDR3 is TGTGCCAGCATTCTAATGGGTCTCACCTCAGGAGAGACCCAGTACTTC. This chain uses TRBV2 with TRBJ2-5; no reliable D call. Between the trimmed V and J ends, which lost 7 bases and 4 bases, there was a span of 22 bases. Germline assignment: CDR1 SNHLY and CDR2 FYNNEI. The CDR3 totals 16 residues.

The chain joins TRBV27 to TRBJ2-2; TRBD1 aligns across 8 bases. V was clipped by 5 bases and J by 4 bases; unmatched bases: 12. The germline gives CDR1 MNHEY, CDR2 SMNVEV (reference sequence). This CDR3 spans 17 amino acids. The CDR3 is CASSGQGLARVTGELFF. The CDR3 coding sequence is TGTGCCAGCAGTGGACAGGGCCTCGCTCGAGTCACCGGGGAGCTGTTTTTT.

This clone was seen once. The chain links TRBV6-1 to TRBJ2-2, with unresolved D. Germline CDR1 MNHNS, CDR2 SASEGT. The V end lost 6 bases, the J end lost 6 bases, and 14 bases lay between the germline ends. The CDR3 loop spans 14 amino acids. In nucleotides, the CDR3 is TGTGCCAGCAGGGGCTTTAATAGAGCCGGGGAGCTGTTTTTT. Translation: CASRGFNRAGELFF.

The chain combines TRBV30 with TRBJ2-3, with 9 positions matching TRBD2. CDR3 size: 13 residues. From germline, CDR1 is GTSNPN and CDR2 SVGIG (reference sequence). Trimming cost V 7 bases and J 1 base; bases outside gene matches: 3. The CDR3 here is CASSGTGTDTQYF. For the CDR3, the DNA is TGTGCCTCTAGCGGGACTGGCACAGATACGCAGTATTTT.

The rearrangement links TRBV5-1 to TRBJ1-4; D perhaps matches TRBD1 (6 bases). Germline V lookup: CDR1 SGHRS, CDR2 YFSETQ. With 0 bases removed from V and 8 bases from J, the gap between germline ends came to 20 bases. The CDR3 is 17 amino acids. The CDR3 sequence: CASSLAGRGYVGEKLFF. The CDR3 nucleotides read TGCGCCAGCAGCTTGGCCGGCAGGGGCTATGTCGGAGAAAAACTGTTTTTT. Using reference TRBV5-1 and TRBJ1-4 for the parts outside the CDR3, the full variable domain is KAGVTQTPRYLIKTRGQQVTLSCSPISGHRSVSWYQQTPGQGLQFLFEYFSETQRNKGNFPGRFSGRQFSNSRSEMNVSTLELGDSALYLCASSLAGRGYVGEKLFFGSGTQLSVL.

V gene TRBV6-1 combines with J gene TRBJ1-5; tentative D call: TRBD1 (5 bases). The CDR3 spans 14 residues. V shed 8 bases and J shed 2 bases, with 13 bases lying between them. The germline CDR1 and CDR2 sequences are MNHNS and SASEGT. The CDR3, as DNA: TGTGCCAGCTCGGGGGGGTGGGGCAATCAGCCCCAGCATTTT. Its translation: CASSGGWGNQPQHF.

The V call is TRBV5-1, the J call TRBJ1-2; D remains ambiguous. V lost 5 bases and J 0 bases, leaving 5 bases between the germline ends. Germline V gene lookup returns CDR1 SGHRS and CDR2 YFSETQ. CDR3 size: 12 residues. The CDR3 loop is CASREANYGYTF. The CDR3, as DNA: TGCGCCAGCAGGGAGGCTAACTATGGCTACACCTTC.

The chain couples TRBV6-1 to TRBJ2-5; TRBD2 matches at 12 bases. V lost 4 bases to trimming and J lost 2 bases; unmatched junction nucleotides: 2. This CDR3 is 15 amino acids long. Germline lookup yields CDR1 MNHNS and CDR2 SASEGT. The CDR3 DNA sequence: TGTGCCAGCAGTGGACTAGCGGGGGTTCAAGAGACCCAGTACTTC. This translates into CASSGLAGVQETQYF.

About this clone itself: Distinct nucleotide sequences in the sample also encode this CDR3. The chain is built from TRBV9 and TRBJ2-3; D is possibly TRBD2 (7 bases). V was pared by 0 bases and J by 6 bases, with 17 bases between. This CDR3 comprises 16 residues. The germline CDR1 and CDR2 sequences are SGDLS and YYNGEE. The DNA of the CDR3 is TGTGCCAGCAGCGTAGATAGTGGGGGGGCCCGCGATACGCAGTATTTT. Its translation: CASSVDSGGARDTQYF.

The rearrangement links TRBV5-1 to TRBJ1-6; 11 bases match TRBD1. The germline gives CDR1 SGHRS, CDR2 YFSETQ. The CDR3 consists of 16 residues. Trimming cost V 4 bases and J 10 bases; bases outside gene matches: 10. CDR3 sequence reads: CASSQGTGGTSSPLHF. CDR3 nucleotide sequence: TGCGCCAGCAGCCAAGGGACAGGGGGGACGAGCTCACCCCTCCACTTT.

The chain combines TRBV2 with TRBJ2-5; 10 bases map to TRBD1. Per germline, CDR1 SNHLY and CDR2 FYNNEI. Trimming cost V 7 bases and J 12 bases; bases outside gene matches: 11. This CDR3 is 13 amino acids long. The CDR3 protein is CASMGGTGVREYF. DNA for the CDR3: TGTGCCAGCATGGGAGGGACAGGGGTTAGGGAGTACTTC.

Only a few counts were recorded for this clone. CDR3 DNA sequence: TGCAGTGCTAGCGCCGGGGACACCTTC. Its translation: CSASAGDTF. The chain is built from TRBV20-1 and TRBJ1-2, with D unclear. The CDR3 contains 9 residues. Germline CDR1 DFQATT, CDR2 SNEGSKA (reference sequence). V was cut by 3 bases and J by 12 bases, with 8 bases left in between.

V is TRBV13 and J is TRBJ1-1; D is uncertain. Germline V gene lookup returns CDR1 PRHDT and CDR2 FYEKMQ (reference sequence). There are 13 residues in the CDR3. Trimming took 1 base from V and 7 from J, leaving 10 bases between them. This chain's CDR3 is CASSLVTIREAFF. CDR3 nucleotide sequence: TGTGCCAGCAGCTTAGTGACAATTCGTGAAGCTTTCTTT.

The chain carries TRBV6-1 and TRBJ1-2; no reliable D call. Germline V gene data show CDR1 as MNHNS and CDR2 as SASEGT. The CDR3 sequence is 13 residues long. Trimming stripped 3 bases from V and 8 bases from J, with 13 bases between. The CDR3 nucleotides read TGTGCCAGCAGTGACGGCCGGGTTTGGGGCTACACCTTC. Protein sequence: CASSDGRVWGYTF.

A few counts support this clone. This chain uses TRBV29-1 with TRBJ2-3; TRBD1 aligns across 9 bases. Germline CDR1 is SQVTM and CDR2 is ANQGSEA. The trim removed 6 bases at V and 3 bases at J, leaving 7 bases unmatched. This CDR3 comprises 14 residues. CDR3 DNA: TGCAGCGTCGCCGGGACAGGGCCAACAGATACGCAGTATTTT. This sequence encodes CSVAGTGPTDTQYF.

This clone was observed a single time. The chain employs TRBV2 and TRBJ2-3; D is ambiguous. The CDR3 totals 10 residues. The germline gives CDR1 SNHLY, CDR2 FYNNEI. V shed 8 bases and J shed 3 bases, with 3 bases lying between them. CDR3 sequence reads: CASRTDTQYF. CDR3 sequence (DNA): TGTGCCAGCCGTACAGATACGCAGTATTTT.

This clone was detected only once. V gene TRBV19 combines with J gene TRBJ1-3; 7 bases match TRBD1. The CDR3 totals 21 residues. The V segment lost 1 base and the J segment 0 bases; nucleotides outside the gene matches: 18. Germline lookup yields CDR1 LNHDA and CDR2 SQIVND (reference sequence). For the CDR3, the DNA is TGTGCCAGTAGTATAGTATGGGACAGTCCTTCCGAGGCCTACTCTGGAAACACCATATATTTT. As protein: CASSIVWDSPSEAYSGNTIYF.

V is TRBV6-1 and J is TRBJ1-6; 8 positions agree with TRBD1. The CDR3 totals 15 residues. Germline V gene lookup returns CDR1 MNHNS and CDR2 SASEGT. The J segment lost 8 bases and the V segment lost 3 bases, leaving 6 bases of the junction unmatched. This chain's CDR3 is CASSEDRVLHSPLHF. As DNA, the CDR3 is TGTGCCAGCAGTGAGGACAGGGTCTTACATTCACCCCTCCACTTT.